Following are 14 T cell receptor beta chains from one sample sequenced in a study of control samples from healthy donors and cancer patients. Clones were read by immunoSEQ multiplex PCR, and TCRdb kept only the in-frame ones, dropping some. In the table there are some 80,000 clones, approximately 92% of which are singletons. Sequences were obtained from blood. The origin of the receptors is a woman in her fifties or sixties in good health.

This chain joins TRBV29-1 and TRBJ1-1; 7 positions match TRBD1. V lost 8 bases to trimming and J lost 3 bases; unmatched junction nucleotides: 6. Germline CDR1 and CDR2: SQVTM and ANQGSEA. This CDR3 is built from 12 residues. In DNA, the CDR3 is TGCAGCTACGGCCAGGGGGACACTGAAGCTTTCTTT. Amino acids: CSYGQGDTEAFF. Using reference TRBV29-1 and TRBJ1-1 for the parts outside the CDR3, the full variable domain is SAVISQKPSRDICQRGTSLTIQCQVDSQVTMMFWYRQQPGQSLTLIATANQGSEATYESGFVIDKFPISRPNLTFSTLTVSNMSPEDSSIYLCSYGQGDTEAFFGQGTRLTVV.

This chain connects TRBV18 to TRBJ1-3; 10 nucleotides agree with TRBD1. Germline V gene lookup returns CDR1 KGHSH and CDR2 LQKENI. Germline trimming cut 8 bases from V and 0 bases from J; bases unmatched to any gene: 1. The CDR3 consists of 14 residues. The CDR3, as DNA: TGTGCCAGCCGACAGGGGGCCTCTGGAAACACCATATATTTT. Translating it yields CASRQGASGNTIYF.

The rearrangement uses TRBV5-6 and TRBJ1-6; TRBD1 might be the D (6 bases). Germline V CDR1 and CDR2: SGHDT, YYEEEE. V gave up 4 bases and J gave up 6 bases, with 14 bases separating them. The CDR3 runs 15 residues. The CDR3 region is CASSQGWPVNSPLHF. The CDR3 DNA reads as TGTGCCAGCAGCCAGGGGTGGCCAGTTAATTCACCCCTCCACTTT.

V and J are TRBV19 and TRBJ2-2; D possibly uses TRBD1 or TRBD2 (5 bases each). V lost 10 bases, J lost 0 bases, and 12 bases lay in between. Germline lookup yields CDR1 LNHDA and CDR2 SQIVND (reference sequence). This CDR3 has 14 residues. The CDR3 bases are TGTGCCACCCGAGAGGGGCCGAACACCGGGGAGCTGTTTTTT. It codes for CATREGPNTGELFF.

This clone appeared once. This chain uses TRBV29-1 with TRBJ1-2, with D hard to call. Germline loops: CDR1 SQVTM, CDR2 ANQGSEA. The CDR3 spans 13 residues. The V and J ends lost 3 bases and 4 bases respectively, with 12 bases between them. CDR3 residues: CSVDSSLGYGYTF. For the CDR3, the DNA is TGCAGCGTTGATTCTAGCCTGGGCTATGGCTACACCTTC.

This clone was observed once. The chain links TRBV4-2 to TRBJ1-2, with a tentative D call TRBD1 (5 bases). Germline lookup yields CDR1 LGHNA and CDR2 YNFKEQ. V lost 1 base to trimming and J lost 0 bases, with 15 bases between them. The CDR3 consists of 17 residues. The CDR3 here is CASSQGGEGLANYGYTF. CDR3 DNA sequence: TGTGCCAGCAGCCAAGGGGGGGAAGGGTTAGCTAACTATGGCTACACCTTC.

The chain is built from TRBV6-6 and TRBJ2-7, with D possibly being TRBD2 (6 bases). V was clipped by 0 bases and J by 2 bases, with 8 bases between them. CDR3 length: 14 amino acids. Per germline, CDR1 MNHNY and CDR2 SVGAGI (reference sequence). CDR3 amino acids: CASSYSRGAYEQYF. The CDR3 bases are TGTGCCAGCAGTTACTCGCGGGGCGCCTACGAGCAGTACTTC.

This chain links TRBV18 with TRBJ1-6; no clear D. The CDR3 sequence is 13 residues long. The germline V gene encodes CDR1 KGHSH and CDR2 LQKENI. Trimming shortened V by 3 bases and J by 7 bases, and 7 bases separated the two germline ends. The CDR3, as DNA: TGTGCCAGCTCACCGCTGGTGAATTCACCCCTCCACTTT. Translating it yields CASSPLVNSPLHF.

The chain joins TRBV6-2 or TRBV6-3 to TRBJ1-1; perhaps TRBD1 as D (5 bases). Trimming stripped 2 bases from V and 5 bases from J, with 18 bases between. The CDR3 spans 16 residues. Per germline, CDR1 MNHEY and CDR2 SVGEGT. The DNA for the CDR3 is TGTGCCAGCAGTTACGGGGGGAGGGCGCAAAAGACTGAAGCTTTCTTT. Translating gives CASSYGGRAQKTEAFF.

The V call is TRBV27, the J call TRBJ1-2; possible D gene TRBD1, 5 bases. The CDR3 consists of 14 residues. V shed 0 bases and J shed 4 bases, with 9 bases lying between them. Germline V gene lookup returns CDR1 MNHEY and CDR2 SMNVEV (reference sequence). CDR3 sequence: CASSLSTASYGYTF. DNA for the CDR3: TGTGCCAGCAGTTTATCGACAGCCTCCTATGGCTACACCTTC.

This chain joins TRBV11-3 and TRBJ1-1; D remains unclear. Germline CDR1 reads SGHNT; CDR2 reads YENEEA. V was shortened by 4 bases and J by 2 bases, with 8 bases between the two germline ends. This CDR3 has 13 residues. For the CDR3, the DNA is TGTGCCAGCAGCTCCCTTACAAACACTGAAGCTTTCTTT. It specifies CASSSLTNTEAFF.

The chain links TRBV7-8 to TRBJ2-5; D unclear. The CDR3 extends over 12 amino acids. CDR1 and CDR2 from the germline V gene are SGHVS and FQNEAQ. V lost 5 bases, J lost 5 bases, and 9 bases lay in between. Written as DNA, the CDR3 is TGTGCCAGCAGCCCTTTCCCGGAGACCCAGTACTTC. This translates into CASSPFPETQYF.

This chain joins TRBV28 and TRBJ1-4, with D possibly TRBD1 on 6 matching bases. The V and J ends lost 8 bases and 8 bases respectively, with 21 bases between them. The CDR3 contains 15 residues. CDR1 MDHEN and CDR2 SYDVKM come from the germline V gene. The CDR3 spells CASGLGGAIEEKLFF. CDR3 DNA: TGTGCCAGCGGCCTTGGGGGGGCGATAGAGGAAAAACTGTTTTTT.

The rearrangement joins TRBV11-2 to TRBJ2-1; D possibly corresponds to TRBD2 (6 bases). The CDR3 runs to 14 residues. Germline-derived CDR1 and CDR2 are SGHAT and FQNNGV. Trimming removed 5 bases at V and 6 bases at J, with 14 bases between. CDR3 sequence: CASSPRLGGNEQFF. The CDR3 nucleotides are TGTGCCAGCAGCCCACGCTTGGGGGGCAATGAGCAGTTCTTC. The full variable domain, its missing parts supplied by reference TRBV11-2 and TRBJ2-1, is EAGVAQSPRYKIIEKRQSVAFWCNPISGHATLYWYQQILGQGPKLLIQFQNNGVVDDSQLPKDRFSAERLKGVDSTLKIQPAKLEDSAVYLCASSPRLGGNEQFFGPGTRLTVL.